The clone carrying this T cell receptor beta chain was counted a few times. Its antigen is currently unknown. The record originates from a study of human T cells and chemical hapten exposure. TCRdb called the RACE reads again in MiXCR, with one record for every CDR3 protein. The sample has about 340,000 distinct CDR3 sequences; around 7% are singletons. Germline CDR1 reads SGHTA; CDR2 reads FQGTGA. V lost 5 bases, J lost 7 bases, and 18 bases lay in between. The CDR3 has 14 residues. As to time point: patch test 1, 2 weeks after DPC sensitization. The treatment here: therapeutic diphenylcyclopropenone sensitization with weekly scalp DPC. Study-wide results and limits: Unchanged with DPC sensitization were TCRs above 1 in 1000 frequency.

The receptor was isolated from a woman younger than 30 with alopecia areata. Some clones in this sample may be carry-over from other donors' samples. The chain joins TRBV7-3 to TRBJ2-7; either TRBD1 or TRBD2 may supply D (5 bases each). Here the sequenced sample was whole blood, taken in connection with sensitization to the hapten diphenylcyclopropenone (DPC). The DNA of the CDR3 is TGTGCCAGCAGCATAATCACGGGGCAGCAAGAGCAGTACTTC. Amino acid sequence: CASSIITGQQEQYF.